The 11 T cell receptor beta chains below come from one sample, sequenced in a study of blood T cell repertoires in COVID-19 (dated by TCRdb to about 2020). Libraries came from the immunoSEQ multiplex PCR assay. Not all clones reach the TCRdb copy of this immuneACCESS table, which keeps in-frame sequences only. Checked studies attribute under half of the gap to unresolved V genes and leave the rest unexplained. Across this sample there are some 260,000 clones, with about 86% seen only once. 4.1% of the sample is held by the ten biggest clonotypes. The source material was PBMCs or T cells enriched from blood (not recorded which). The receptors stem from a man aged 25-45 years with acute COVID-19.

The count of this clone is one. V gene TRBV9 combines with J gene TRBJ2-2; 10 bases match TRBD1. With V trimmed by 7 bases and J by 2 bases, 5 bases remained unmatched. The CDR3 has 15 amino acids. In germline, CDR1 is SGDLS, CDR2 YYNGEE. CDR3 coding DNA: TGTGCCAGCGAGGGGACAGGGGCCAACACCGGGGAGCTGTTTTTT. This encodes CASEGTGANTGELFF.

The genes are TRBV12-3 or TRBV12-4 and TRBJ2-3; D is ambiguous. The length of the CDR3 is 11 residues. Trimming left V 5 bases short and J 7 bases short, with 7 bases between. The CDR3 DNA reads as TGTGCCAGCAGTCCCAGTAATACGCAGTATTTT. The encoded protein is CASSPSNTQYF.

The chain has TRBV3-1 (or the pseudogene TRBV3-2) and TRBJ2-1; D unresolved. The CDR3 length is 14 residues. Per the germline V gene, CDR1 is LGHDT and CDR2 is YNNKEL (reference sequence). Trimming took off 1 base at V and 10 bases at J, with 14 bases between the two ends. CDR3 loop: CASSQGLGLPEQFF. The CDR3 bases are TGTGCCAGCAGCCAAGGATTGGGCCTCCCGGAGCAGTTCTTC.

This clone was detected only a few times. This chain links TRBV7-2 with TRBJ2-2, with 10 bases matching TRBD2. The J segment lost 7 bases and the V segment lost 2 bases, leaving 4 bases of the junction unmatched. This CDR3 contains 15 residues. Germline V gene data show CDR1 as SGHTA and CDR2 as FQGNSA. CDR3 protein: CASSLKVAGGGELFF. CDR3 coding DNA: TGTGCCAGCAGCTTAAAAGTAGCGGGAGGCGGGGAGCTGTTTTTT. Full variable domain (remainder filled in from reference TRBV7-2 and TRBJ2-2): GAGVSQSPSNKVTEKGKDVELRCDPISGHTALYWYRQSLGQGLEFLIYFQGNSAPDKSGLPSDRFSAERTGGSVSTLTIQRTQQEDSAVYLCASSLKVAGGGELFFGEGSRLTVL.

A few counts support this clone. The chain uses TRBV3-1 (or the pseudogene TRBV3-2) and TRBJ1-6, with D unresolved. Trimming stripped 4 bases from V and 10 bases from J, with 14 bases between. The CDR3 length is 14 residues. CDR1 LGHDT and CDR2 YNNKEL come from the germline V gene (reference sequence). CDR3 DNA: TGTGCCAGCAGCCCTTCGGGGTCCCGGTCACCCCTCCACTTT. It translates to CASSPSGSRSPLHF.

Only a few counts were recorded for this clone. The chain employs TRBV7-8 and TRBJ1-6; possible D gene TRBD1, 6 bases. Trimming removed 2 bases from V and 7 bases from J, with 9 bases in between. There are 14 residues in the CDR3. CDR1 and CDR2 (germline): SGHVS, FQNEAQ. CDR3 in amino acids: CASSLRDKNSPLHF. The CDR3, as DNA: TGTGCCAGCAGCTTAAGGGACAAGAATTCACCCCTCCACTTT.

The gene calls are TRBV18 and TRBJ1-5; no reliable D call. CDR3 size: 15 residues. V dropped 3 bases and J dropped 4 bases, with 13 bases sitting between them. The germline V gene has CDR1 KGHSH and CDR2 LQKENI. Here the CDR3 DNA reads TGTGCCAGCTCACCCTTTCCGGGAAAGAATCAGCCCCAGCATTTT. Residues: CASSPFPGKNQPQHF.

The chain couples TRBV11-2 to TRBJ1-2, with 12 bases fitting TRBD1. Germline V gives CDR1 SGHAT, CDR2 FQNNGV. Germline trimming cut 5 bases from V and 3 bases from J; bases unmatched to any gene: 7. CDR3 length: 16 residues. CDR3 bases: TGTGCCAGCAGCACCTCCGGGACAGGGGGCTACTATGGCTACACCTTC. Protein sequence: CASSTSGTGGYYGYTF.

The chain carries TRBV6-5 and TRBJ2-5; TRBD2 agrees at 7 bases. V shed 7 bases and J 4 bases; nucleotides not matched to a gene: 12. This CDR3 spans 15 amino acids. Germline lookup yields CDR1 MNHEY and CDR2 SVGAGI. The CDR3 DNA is TGTGCCAGCACCTCCCTGGGGGGGACCTTAGAGACCCAGTACTTC. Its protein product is CASTSLGGTLETQYF.

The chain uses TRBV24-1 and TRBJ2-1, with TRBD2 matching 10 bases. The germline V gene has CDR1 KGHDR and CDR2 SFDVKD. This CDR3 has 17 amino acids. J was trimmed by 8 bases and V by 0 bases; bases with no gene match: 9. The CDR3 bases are TGTGCCACCAGTGATTTGACGAGCGGGAGGGGGGCCCATGAGCAGTTCTTC. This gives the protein CATSDLTSGRGAHEQFF.

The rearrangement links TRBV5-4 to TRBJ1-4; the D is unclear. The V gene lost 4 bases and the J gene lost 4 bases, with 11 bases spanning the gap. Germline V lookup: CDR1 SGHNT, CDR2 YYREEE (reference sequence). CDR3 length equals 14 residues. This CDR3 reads CASSGGQDNEKLFF. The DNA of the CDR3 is TGTGCCAGCAGCGGCGGGCAGGATAATGAAAAACTGTTTTTT.